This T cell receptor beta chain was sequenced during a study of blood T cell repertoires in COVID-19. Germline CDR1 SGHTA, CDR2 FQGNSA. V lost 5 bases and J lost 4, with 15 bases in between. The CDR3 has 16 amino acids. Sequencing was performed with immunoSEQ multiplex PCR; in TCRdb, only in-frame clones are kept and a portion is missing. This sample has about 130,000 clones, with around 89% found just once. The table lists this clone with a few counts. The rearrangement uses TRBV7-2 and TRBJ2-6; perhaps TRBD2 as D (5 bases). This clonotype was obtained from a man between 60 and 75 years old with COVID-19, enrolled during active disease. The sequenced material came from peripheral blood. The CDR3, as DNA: TGTGCCAGCAGCCAGTCGGCGGGTTCCGGGGCCAACGTCCTGACTTTC. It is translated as CASSQSAGSGANVLTF.